This TCR beta chain was captured in a study of OX40 agonist ivuxolimab in advanced cancers. Some clones are missing from TCRdb's copy, which holds only in-frame ones; the method was immunoSEQ multiplex PCR. The data hold 71,000 or so clones, with about 88% observed a single time. V was clipped by 4 bases and J by 1 base, with 13 bases between them. CDR3 size: 15 residues. Germline V gene data show CDR1 as SGHDN and CDR2 as FVKESK. The chain carries TRBV14 and TRBJ2-5; maybe TRBD2 (6 bases). The TCR sequence derives from an adult with an advanced solid tumor such as melanoma, head and neck, liver or kidney cancer. This material consisted of CD4+ or CD8+ T cells sorted from blood, taken in a trial of the OX40 agonist ivuxolimab. CDR3 sequence: CASSPSAGIQETQYF. CDR3 bases: TGTGCCAGCAGCCCCTCGGCGGGGATCCAAGAGACCCAGTACTTC.